This T cell receptor beta chain was sequenced for a study of blood T cell repertoires in COVID-19. Study as a whole: Whether acute or convalescent, the COVID-19 samples came from the United States, Italy and Spain. T cells, B-cell-depleted T cells, or PBMCs provided the cDNA or gDNA that served as material.

Germline loops: CDR1 MNHNS, CDR2 SASEGT. CDR3 length: 18 residues. Trimming took 2 bases from V and 3 from J; bases not matched to a gene: 11. As processed by the authors: Reference gene primer amplification gave nucleated cell count estimates. Clones were read by immunoSEQ multiplex PCR, and TCRdb kept only the in-frame ones, dropping some. V and J calls and clone size are as listed in that table; D and trimming were resolved from the DNA. Altogether about 290,000 clones are present, over 80% being singletons, with the ten largest covering around 4%. The source material was peripheral blood. This clonotype originated in a woman between 45 and 65 years old with active or convalescent COVID-19. The rearrangement joins TRBV6-1 to TRBJ2-2; 8 bases agree with TRBD2. The CDR3 region is CASSELTGGFGDTGELFF. The CDR3 nucleotides read TGTGCCAGCAGTGAATTAACGGGGGGGTTCGGTGACACCGGGGAGCTGTTTTTT.